These T cell receptor beta chains were read from a single sample in a study of PD-1 blockade in classical Hodgkin lymphoma. Sequencing used immunoSEQ multiplex PCR; TCRdb keeps in-frame clones, though not all of them. The sample carries about 33,000 clones, 70% to 80% recorded once. The sample consisted of peripheral blood mononuclear cells (PBMCs), taken before the fourth cycle of nivolumab. These TCRs come from a human donor with classical Hodgkin lymphoma. Both conserved end residues are part of each CDR3. D genes are given only for firm matches. Size tells how often a clone was seen (once, few, many) or the class of an expanded clone, and some rows leave it out.

>TRBV7-9|NA|12|TRBJ1-1|NA
CAYLTGNTEAFF
TGTGCCTACCTCACAGGGAACACTGAAGCTTTCTTT
>TRBV27|NA|14|TRBJ1-3|NA
CASSPWTSADTIYF
TGTGCCAGCAGTCCCTGGACAAGCGCGGACACCATATATTTT
>TRBV29-1|once|14|TRBJ2-5|TRBD1
CSVAGTGRQETQYF
TGCAGCGTTGCCGGGACAGGGAGGCAAGAGACCCAGTACTTC
>TRBV9|once|17|TRBJ2-3|TRBD1
CASSNGQGVSFTDTQYF
TGTGCCAGCAGCAACGGACAGGGTGTTTCTTTCACAGATACGCAGTATTTT
>TRBV6-5|once|12|TRBJ1-1|NA
CASSYGGTEAFF
TGTGCCAGCAGTTACGGGGGGACTGAAGCTTTCTTT
>TRBV5-1|NA|14|TRBJ2-3|TRBD1
CASSPGQGRDTQYF
TGCGCCAGCAGCCCGGGACAGGGGAGAGATACGCAGTATTTT
>TRBV27|NA|14|TRBJ1-6|NA
CASSLGGGGAPLHF
TGTGCCAGCAGTTTGGGGGGTGGAGGGGCACCCCTCCACTTT
>TRBV5-6|NA|15|TRBJ2-7|TRBD2
CASSKEAGGHDEQYF
TGTGCCAGCAGCAAGGAAGCGGGGGGGCACGACGAGCAGTACTTC
>TRBV9|once|18|TRBJ2-6|NA
CASSVAGSGVSGANVLTF
TGTGCCAGCAGCGTAGCAGGGAGTGGGGTCTCTGGGGCCAACGTCCTGACTTTC
>TRBV5-1|NA|13|TRBJ2-4|NA
CASRELAKNIQYF
TGCGCCAGCCGGGAGCTAGCCAAAAACATTCAGTACTTC
>TRBV28|NA|14|TRBJ2-7|NA
CASSLGGSFYEQYF
TGTGCCAGCAGTTTAGGAGGCAGCTTCTACGAGCAGTACTTC
>TRBV7-9|NA|14|TRBJ2-5|NA
CASSPDRDQETQYF
TGTGCCAGCAGCCCGGACCGCGACCAAGAGACCCAGTACTTC
>TRBV27|NA|14|TRBJ2-3|NA
CASSSGLGADTQYF
TGTGCCAGCTCCTCGGGGCTTGGGGCAGATACGCAGTATTTT
>TRBV28|NA|13|TRBJ1-2|NA
CASRFKPNYGYTF
TGTGCCAGCAGATTTAAACCGAACTATGGCTACACCTTC
>TRBV7-6|NA|15|TRBJ2-3|NA
CASRETGSRLDTQYF
TGTGCCAGCAGAGAAACCGGGAGTCGACTGGATACGCAGTATTTT
>TRBV7-6|NA|15|TRBJ1-1|TRBD1
CASSWGTGTNTEAFF
TGTGCCAGCAGCTGGGGGACAGGAACCAACACTGAAGCTTTCTTT
>TRBV7-9|NA|15|TRBJ2-3|TRBD2
CASSFDGGGTDTQYF
TGTGCCAGCAGCTTTGATGGGGGGGGCACAGATACGCAGTATTTT
>TRBV15|NA|14|TRBJ1-2|NA
CATSGRGVSYGYTF
TGTGCCACCAGCGGGAGGGGGGTCTCCTATGGCTACACCTTC
>TRBV27|few|15|TRBJ2-7|TRBD1
CASRSVTGTAYEQYF
TGTGCCAGCAGGTCAGTGACCGGGACAGCCTACGAGCAGTACTTC
>TRBV7-2|few|15|TRBJ1-1|NA
CASNRLLGGETEAFF
TGTGCCAGCAACCGGTTATTGGGAGGGGAAACTGAAGCTTTCTTT
>TRBV7-7|NA|17|TRBJ2-2|TRBD2
CASSLTSGGAFLRELFF
TGTGCCAGCAGCTTGACTAGCGGGGGGGCTTTTCTCCGGGAGCTGTTTTTT
>TRBV5-1|NA|17|TRBJ1-2|TRBD1
CASSTQGQGTLNYGYTF
TGCGCCAGCAGCACCCAAGGACAGGGCACTCTTAACTATGGCTACACCTTC